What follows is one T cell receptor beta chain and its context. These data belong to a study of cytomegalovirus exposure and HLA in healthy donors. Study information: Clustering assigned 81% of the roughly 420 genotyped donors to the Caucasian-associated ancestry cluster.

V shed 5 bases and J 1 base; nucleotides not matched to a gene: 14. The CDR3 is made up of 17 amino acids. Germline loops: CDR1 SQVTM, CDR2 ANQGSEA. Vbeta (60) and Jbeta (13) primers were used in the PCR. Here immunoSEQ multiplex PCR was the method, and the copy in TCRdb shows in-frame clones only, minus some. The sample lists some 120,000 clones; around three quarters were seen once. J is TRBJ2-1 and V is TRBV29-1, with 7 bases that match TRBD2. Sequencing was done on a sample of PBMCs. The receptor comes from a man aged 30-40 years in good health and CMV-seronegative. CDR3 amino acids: CSVIDASGGGSYNEQFF. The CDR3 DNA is TGCAGCGTTATCGATGCGTCGGGAGGAGGGTCCTACAATGAGCAGTTCTTC.